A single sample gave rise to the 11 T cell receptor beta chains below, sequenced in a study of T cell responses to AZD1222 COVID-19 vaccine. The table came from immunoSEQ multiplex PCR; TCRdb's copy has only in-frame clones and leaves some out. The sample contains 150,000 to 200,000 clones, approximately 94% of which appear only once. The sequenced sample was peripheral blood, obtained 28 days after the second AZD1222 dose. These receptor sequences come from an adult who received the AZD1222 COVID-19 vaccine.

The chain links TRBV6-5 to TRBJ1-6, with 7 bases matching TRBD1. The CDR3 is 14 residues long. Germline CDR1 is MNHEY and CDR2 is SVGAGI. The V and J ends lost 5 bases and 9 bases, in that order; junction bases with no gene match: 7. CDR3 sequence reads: CASSQGGWGSPLHF. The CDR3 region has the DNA TGTGCCAGCAGTCAGGGGGGATGGGGTTCACCCCTCCACTTT.

This CDR3 reads CASSQASAAYEQYF. CDR3 sequence (DNA): TGTGCCAGCAGCCAGGCTAGCGCCGCCTACGAGCAGTACTTC. This chain connects TRBV3-1 (or the pseudogene TRBV3-2) to TRBJ2-7, with a weak D call TRBD2 (6 bases). In germline, CDR1 is LGHDT, CDR2 YNNKEL (reference sequence). There are 14 residues in the CDR3. The V and J ends lost 3 bases and 2 bases respectively, with 11 bases between them.

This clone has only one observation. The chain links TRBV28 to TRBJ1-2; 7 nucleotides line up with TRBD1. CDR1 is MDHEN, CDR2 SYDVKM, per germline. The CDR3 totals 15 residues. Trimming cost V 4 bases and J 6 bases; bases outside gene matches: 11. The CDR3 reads CASSSRSGGKDGYTF. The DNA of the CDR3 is TGTGCCAGCAGTTCACGCTCAGGGGGGAAGGATGGCTACACCTTC.

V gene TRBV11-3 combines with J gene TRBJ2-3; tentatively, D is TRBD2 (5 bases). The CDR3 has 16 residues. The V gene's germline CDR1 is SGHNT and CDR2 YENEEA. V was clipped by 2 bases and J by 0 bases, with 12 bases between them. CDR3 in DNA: TGTGCCAGCAGCTTACAAGGAGGAACAAGCACAGATACGCAGTATTTT. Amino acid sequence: CASSLQGGTSTDTQYF.

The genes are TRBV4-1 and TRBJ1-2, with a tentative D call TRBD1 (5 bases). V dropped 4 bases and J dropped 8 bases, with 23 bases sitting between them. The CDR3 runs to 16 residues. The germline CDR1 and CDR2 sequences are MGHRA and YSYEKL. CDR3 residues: CASSLPRDADRGGYTF. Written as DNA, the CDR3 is TGCGCCAGCAGCCTCCCCAGGGACGCCGACCGAGGGGGCTACACCTTC.

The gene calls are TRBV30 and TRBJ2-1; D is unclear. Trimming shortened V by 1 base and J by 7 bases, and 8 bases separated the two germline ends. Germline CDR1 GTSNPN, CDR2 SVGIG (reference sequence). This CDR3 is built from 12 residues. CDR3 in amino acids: CAWSGAANEQFF. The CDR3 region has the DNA TGTGCCTGGAGTGGAGCCGCAAATGAGCAGTTCTTC.

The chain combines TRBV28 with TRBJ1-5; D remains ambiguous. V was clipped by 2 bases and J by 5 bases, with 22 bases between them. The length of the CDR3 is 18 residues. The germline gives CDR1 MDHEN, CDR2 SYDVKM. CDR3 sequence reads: CASSLPAYRAGSDQPQHF. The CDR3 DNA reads TGTGCCAGCAGTTTACCCGCCTATAGGGCGGGGAGCGATCAGCCCCAGCATTTT.

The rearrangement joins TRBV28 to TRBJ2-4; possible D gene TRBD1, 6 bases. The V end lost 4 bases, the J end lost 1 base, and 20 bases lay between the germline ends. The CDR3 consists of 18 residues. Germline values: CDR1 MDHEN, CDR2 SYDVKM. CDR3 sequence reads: CASSWSPGQHGAKNIQYF. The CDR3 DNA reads TGTGCCAGCAGTTGGTCGCCGGGACAACATGGGGCCAAAAACATTCAGTACTTC.

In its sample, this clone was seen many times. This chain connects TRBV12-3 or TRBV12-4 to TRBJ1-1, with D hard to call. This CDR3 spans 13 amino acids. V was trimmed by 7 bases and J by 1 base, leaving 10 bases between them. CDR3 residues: CASTQFRNTEAFF. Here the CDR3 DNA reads TGTGCCAGCACTCAATTCAGGAACACTGAAGCTTTCTTT.

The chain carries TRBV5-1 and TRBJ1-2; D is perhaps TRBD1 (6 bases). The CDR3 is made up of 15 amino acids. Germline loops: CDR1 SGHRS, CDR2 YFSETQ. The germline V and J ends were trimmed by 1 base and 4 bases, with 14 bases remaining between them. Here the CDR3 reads CASSLQGSPVYGYTF. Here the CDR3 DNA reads TGCGCCAGCAGCTTGCAGGGGTCTCCCGTCTATGGCTACACCTTC.

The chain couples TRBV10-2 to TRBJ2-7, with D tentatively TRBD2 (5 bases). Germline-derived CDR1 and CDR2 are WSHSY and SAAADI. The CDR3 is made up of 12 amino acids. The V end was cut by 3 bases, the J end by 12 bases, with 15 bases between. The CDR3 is CASSDPGGEWYF. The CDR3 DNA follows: TGCGCCAGCAGTGACCCAGGTGGGGAGTGGTACTTC.